This record covers a single T cell receptor beta chain. Data came from immunoSEQ multiplex PCR; TCRdb stores just in-frame clones and leaves some out. The sample includes fewer than 450,000 clones, roughly 87% seen only once; the top ten take about 0.63%. The CDR3 length is 15 residues. Germline loops: CDR1 MDHEN, CDR2 SYDVKM. Losses at the gene ends were 6 bases for V and 4 bases for J; bases not matched to a gene: 4. The record originates from a study of blood T cell repertoires in COVID-19. This sequence originates from a young man who had recovered from COVID-19. The gene calls are TRBV28 and TRBJ1-5; 12 nucleotides agree with TRBD1. What was sequenced was PBMCs or T cells enriched from blood (not recorded which). CDR3 in DNA: TGTGCCAGCAGATGGGACAGGGGGCATAATCAGCCCCAGCATTTT. As protein: CASRWDRGHNQPQHF.